The 21 T cell receptor beta chains below all came from one sample that was sequenced in a study of T cell responses to AZD1222 COVID-19 vaccine. The table came from immunoSEQ multiplex PCR; TCRdb's copy has only in-frame clones and leaves some out. The sample yields 150,000 or so clones, 75% to 95% seen once. The source material was peripheral blood, sampled on day 0 of AZD1222 vaccination. The receptors here all came from an adult in good health.

The CDR3 DNA reads as TGTGCCAGCAGCCGACAGGGGAGTGGGTCGAACAATGAGCAGTTCTTC. Translation: CASSRQGSGSNNEQFF. V usage is TRBV7-6 and J usage is TRBJ2-1; TRBD1 matches 8 bases. The CDR3 runs 16 residues. V lost 5 bases and J lost 5; bases outside the gene matches: 11. Germline V gives CDR1 SGHVS, CDR2 FNYEAQ.

As for this clone: Other DNA sequences of this sample code for an identical CDR3. V is TRBV9 and J is TRBJ2-2; D remains unclear. Trimming pared 0 bases from V and 5 bases from J, leaving 5 bases between. Per germline, CDR1 SGDLS and CDR2 YYNGEE. The CDR3 runs 13 residues. The CDR3 region is CASSVGGTGELFF. The DNA for the CDR3 is TGTGCCAGCAGCGTAGGAGGTACCGGGGAGCTGTTTTTT. The full variable domain, with the rest looked up from reference TRBV9 and TRBJ2-2, is DSGVTQTPKHLITATGQRVTLRCSPRSGDLSVYWYQQSLDQGLQFLIQYYNGEERAKGNILERFSAQQFPDLHSELNLSSLELGDSALYFCASSVGGTGELFFGEGSRLTVL.

The chain links TRBV30 to TRBJ1-1; tentative D call: TRBD1 (5 bases). The CDR3 spans 14 residues. The germline V gene has CDR1 GTSNPN and CDR2 SVGIG (reference sequence). Between the trimmed V and J ends, which lost 2 bases and 7 bases, there was a span of 17 bases. Written as DNA, the CDR3 is TGTGCCTGGAGTCGGGGGGGAAACCGCGGTGAAGCTTTCTTT. It encodes CAWSRGGNRGEAFF. Looking up the rest from reference TRBV30 and TRBJ1-1 gives the full variable domain: SQTIHQWPATLVQPVGSPLSLECTVEGTSNPNLYWYRQAAGRGLQLLFYSVGIGQISSEVPQNLSASRPQDRQFILSSKKLLLSDSGFYLCAWSRGGNRGEAFFGQGTRLTVV.

The gene calls are TRBV6-5 and TRBJ1-2; 7 nucleotides agree with TRBD1. The CDR3 loop spans 13 amino acids. Germline V CDR1 and CDR2: MNHEY, SVGAGI. V trimming: 6 bases; J trimming: 6 bases; junction bases outside the gene matches: 7. The CDR3 here is CASRATGSNGYTF. CDR3 nucleotide sequence: TGTGCCAGCAGGGCGACAGGGTCAAATGGCTACACCTTC.

The CDR3: CASKMEGYQETQYF. The DNA of the CDR3 is TGTGCCAGCAAGATGGAGGGGTACCAAGAGACCCAGTACTTC. This rearrangement joins TRBV13 to TRBJ2-5; maybe TRBD2 (6 bases). CDR1 and CDR2 (germline): PRHDT, FYEKMQ (reference sequence). This CDR3 is 14 amino acids long. Trimming shortened V by 7 bases and J by 0 bases, and 12 bases separated the two germline ends. The complete variable domain, with remaining parts taken from reference TRBV13 and TRBJ2-5, reads AAGVIQSPRHLIKEKRETATLKCYPIPRHDTVYWYQQGPGQDPQFLISFYEKMQSDKGSIPDRFSAQQFSDYHSELNMSSLELGDSALYFCASKMEGYQETQYFGPGTRLLVL.

The chain joins TRBV6-5 to TRBJ2-1; perhaps D is TRBD1 or TRBD2 (5 bases each). V dropped 6 bases and J dropped 5 bases, with 11 bases sitting between them. The CDR3 contains 13 residues. Germline V CDR1 and CDR2: MNHEY, SVGAGI. For the CDR3, the DNA is TGTGCCAGCAGCTGGGGACGAGACAATGAGCAGTTCTTC. It is translated as CASSWGRDNEQFF.

V gene TRBV24-1 combines with J gene TRBJ2-1; TRBD1 matches at 10 bases. CDR1 KGHDR and CDR2 SFDVKD come from the germline V gene. The length of the CDR3 is 15 residues. With 3 bases clipped from V and 6 bases from J, the junction kept 4 bases outside the gene matches. Here the CDR3 DNA reads TGTGCCACCAGTGATCGGGACAGGGGCACCAATGAGCAGTTCTTC. Its protein product is CATSDRDRGTNEQFF.

The sample holds one count of this clone. The gene calls are TRBV30 and TRBJ2-3; 8 bases line up with TRBD2. Germline V gene sequence: CDR1 GTSNPN, CDR2 SVGIG (reference sequence). The CDR3 totals 15 residues. V shed 1 base and J 0 bases; nucleotides not matched to a gene: 3. Written as DNA, the CDR3 is TGTGCCTGGAGTGGGGCTAGCGGGAGCACAGATACGCAGTATTTT. Protein sequence: CAWSGASGSTDTQYF.

J is TRBJ2-1 and V is TRBV19, with 9 bases identical to TRBD2. The CDR3 length is 15 residues. Germline V gene sequence: CDR1 LNHDA, CDR2 SQIVND (reference sequence). With 4 bases clipped from V and 3 bases from J, the junction kept 4 bases outside the gene matches. CDR3: CASSSGGAFYNEQFF. The CDR3 DNA is TGTGCCAGTAGTAGCGGGGGGGCCTTCTACAATGAGCAGTTCTTC.

This clone was picked up a small number of times. The chain joins TRBV11-2 to TRBJ2-3, with TRBD2 as a possible D gene (5 bases). This CDR3 has 18 residues. The V and J ends lost 2 bases and 0 bases respectively, with 18 bases between them. The germline CDR1 and CDR2 sequences are SGHAT and FQNNGV. DNA of the CDR3: TGTGCCAGCAGCTTAATTTTAGGGAGTCGTACTAGCACAGATACGCAGTATTTT. It specifies CASSLILGSRTSTDTQYF.

V gene TRBV7-2 combines with J gene TRBJ1-3; D might be TRBD1 (5 bases). Germline lookup yields CDR1 SGHTA and CDR2 FQGNSA. The CDR3 has 14 amino acids. V lost 8 bases and J 4 bases, leaving 15 bases between the germline ends. The CDR3 nucleotides read TGTGCCAGCGAGCCCGGGGGACCAGGAAACACCATATATTTT. Protein product: CASEPGGPGNTIYF.

The CDR3 protein is CASSQDTTGGRKLFF. The CDR3, as DNA: TGCGCCAGCAGCCAAGATACGACAGGGGGTCGAAAACTGTTTTTT. The chain combines TRBV4-3 with TRBJ1-4; the match to TRBD1 covers 9 bases. The CDR3 contains 15 residues. Germline CDR1 reads LGHNA; CDR2 reads YSLEER. V shed 0 bases and J 10 bases; nucleotides not matched to a gene: 6.

CDR3 protein: CASSRRRISGRTYEQYF. CDR3 bases: TGTGCCAGCAGTAGACGACGCATAAGCGGGAGGACCTACGAGCAGTACTTC. The genes are TRBV28 and TRBJ2-7, with 9 bases matching TRBD2. V trimming: 5 bases; J trimming: 2 bases; junction bases outside the gene matches: 13. CDR1 MDHEN and CDR2 SYDVKM come from the germline V gene. This CDR3 contains 17 residues.

The chain combines TRBV23-1 with TRBJ1-5; D uncertain. TRBV23-1 falls under the ORF class, with uncertain function. There are 17 residues in the CDR3. V lost 0 bases, J lost 4 bases, and 16 bases lay in between. The CDR3 sequence: CASSQSAFGRKNQPQHF. CDR3 in DNA: TGCGCCAGCAGTCAATCGGCCTTCGGCAGAAAGAATCAGCCCCAGCATTTT.

This chain links TRBV19 with TRBJ1-1, with TRBD1 identical over 7 bases. This CDR3 region has 14 residues. V shed 8 bases and J 3 bases; nucleotides not matched to a gene: 9. Germline lookup yields CDR1 LNHDA and CDR2 SQIVND (reference sequence). CDR3 residues: CASWSRGLDTEAFF. In DNA, the CDR3 is TGTGCCAGTTGGTCGAGGGGGCTAGACACTGAAGCTTTCTTT.

The rearrangement joins TRBV27 to TRBJ1-1; 10 bases match TRBD1. This CDR3 spans 14 amino acids. The ends lost 5 bases at V and 5 bases at J; junction bases unmatched: 5. Looked up from germline, CDR1 is MNHEY and CDR2 is SMNVEV (reference sequence). The CDR3 nucleotides read TGTGCCAGCAGTGAGCCGGGACAGGGGACTGAAGCTTTCTTT. Its protein is CASSEPGQGTEAFF.

The chain links TRBV12-3 or TRBV12-4 to TRBJ1-2; D is possibly TRBD1 (5 bases). V was cut by 5 bases and J by 6 bases, with 13 bases left in between. This CDR3 has 13 amino acids. CDR3 in amino acids: CASSRYRGDGYTF. CDR3 nucleotides: TGTGCCAGCAGTCGGTACCGAGGGGATGGCTACACCTTC.

The chain recombines TRBV7-2 with TRBJ2-1; 7 bases fit TRBD2. CDR1 is SGHTA and CDR2 is FQGNSA in the germline V gene. This CDR3 is 13 amino acids long. V lost 2 bases, J lost 9 bases, and 4 bases stayed unmatched. The CDR3 DNA reads TGTGCCAGCAGCTTAAGGGCTAGCGGTGAGCAGTTCTTC. Translating it yields CASSLRASGEQFF.

The chain couples TRBV7-2 to TRBJ2-5; tentative D call: TRBD1 (6 bases). The length of the CDR3 is 14 residues. V lost 4 bases and J 5 bases, leaving 14 bases between the germline ends. The germline gives CDR1 SGHTA, CDR2 FQGNSA. The CDR3 spells CASSSDRSSETQYF. Written as DNA, the CDR3 is TGTGCCAGCAGCTCCGACAGGTCTAGTGAGACCCAGTACTTC.

The chain employs TRBV19 and TRBJ2-3, with a possible D match to TRBD1 (5 bases). Germline loops: CDR1 LNHDA, CDR2 SQIVND (reference sequence). V gave up 6 bases and J gave up 4 bases, with 11 bases separating them. The CDR3 is made up of 13 amino acids. The CDR3 sequence: CASSHLTADTQYF. CDR3 nucleotides: TGTGCCAGTAGCCACCTGACAGCAGATACGCAGTATTTT. The full variable domain, completed using reference TRBV19 and TRBJ2-3, is DGGITQSPKYLFRKEGQNVTLSCEQNLNHDAMYWYRQDPGQGLRLIYYSQIVNDFQKGDIAEGYSVSREKKESFPLTVTSAQKNPTAFYLCASSHLTADTQYFGPGTRLTVL.

The chain carries TRBV30 and TRBJ2-3, with D possibly TRBD1 on 5 matching bases. The germline V gene encodes CDR1 GTSNPN and CDR2 SVGIG (reference sequence). The CDR3 is made up of 13 amino acids. V lost 4 bases to trimming and J lost 2 bases, with 10 bases between them. CDR3 amino acids: CAWIRQSTDTQYF. As DNA, the CDR3 is TGTGCCTGGATCCGACAGTCCACAGATACGCAGTATTTT.